A selection of T cell receptor beta chains follows, all from one sample in a study of graft-versus-host responses after intestinal transplantation. What these receptors recognize is not known. Clones were sequenced by immunoSEQ multiplex PCR, and TCRdb holds only the in-frame ones, with some missing. Of under 100,000 clones detected, around 83% appear once; the ten largest clones hold roughly 0.83%. The input for sequencing was unstimulated CD4+ T cells sorted from spleen or lymph node cells, taken before intestinal transplant. The receptor set was obtained from a human donor who received an intestinal transplant. Each CDR3 is given with its conserved first and last residue. A D gene is named only where the DNA matches it firmly. Size is omitted from some rows. Given values are once, few, many or a class for expanded clones.

j_call clone_size v_call d_call cdr3_nt cdr3_aa
TRBJ1-1 - TRBV7-2 - TGTGCCAGCAGCTTAGATCAGGCCTTGAACACTGAAGCTTTCTTT CASSLDQALNTEAFF
TRBJ1-1 - TRBV18 - TGTGCCAGCTCACCGGGAGGGGGTCTGGGGGCCCTCATGAACACTGAAGCTTTCTTT CASSPGGGLGALMNTEAFF
TRBJ2-1 few TRBV25-1 - TGTGCCAGCAGTGCGTCGGTAGGGAGGTTGGACAATGAGCAGTTCTTC CASSASVGRLDNEQFF
TRBJ2-5 - TRBV6-6 TRBD1 TGTGCCAGCAGTCTGGACAGGGGAGAGACCCAGTACTTC CASSLDRGETQYF
TRBJ2-1 - TRBV29-1 - TGCAGCGCCAACCAGGTTGGGACTGAGTTCTTC CSANQVGTEFF
TRBJ2-5 - TRBV7-8 TRBD2 TGTGCCAGCAGCTTGGATCTAGCGGGAGAGACCCAGTACTTC CASSLDLAGETQYF
TRBJ1-5 once TRBV7-9 TRBD1 TGTGCCAGCAGCCGACTACGGGGGACAGATAATCAGCCCCAGCATTTT CASSRLRGTDNQPQHF
TRBJ2-5 - TRBV9 TRBD2 TGTGCCAGCAGCGTAGATTGGGCCCCGGGGGGGGGTGAGACCCAGTACTTC CASSVDWAPGGGETQYF
TRBJ2-1 - TRBV5-4 TRBD2 TGTGCCAGCAGCCCCCCGGGACTAGCGGGGCGCCGGTCCTACAATGAGCAGTTCTTC CASSPPGLAGRRSYNEQFF
TRBJ2-1 - TRBV5-4 - TGTGCCAGCAGCTTGGTCCAGGGTGGGAATGAGCAGTTCTTC CASSLVQGGNEQFF
TRBJ1-2 - TRBV12-5 TRBD1 TGTGCTAGTGGTTTTATTACCGGGACAGAAAACTATGGCTACACCTTC CASGFITGTENYGYTF
TRBJ1-2 few TRBV6-5 - TGTGCCAGCAGTTACGCCCCCGTAGGCGGCTATGGCTACACCTTC CASSYAPVGGYGYTF
TRBJ2-7 few TRBV7-9 - TGTGCCAGCAGCTTACACGGGACCTACGAGCAGTACTTC CASSLHGTYEQYF
TRBJ2-7 - TRBV6-6 TRBD1 TGTGCCAGCAGCCGACAGGGGGAGGGCTCCTACGAGCAGTACTTC CASSRQGEGSYEQYF
TRBJ2-5 once TRBV4-1 - TGCGCCAGCAGCCCCGGACTATCAGCAATACAGTACTTC CASSPGLSAIQYF
TRBJ2-3 - TRBV28 - TGTGCCAGCAACAAGGGGACAGATACGCAGTATTTT CASNKGTDTQYF
TRBJ2-3 - TRBV6-6 - TGTGCCAGCAGTTACCAAGGGGCAGGAGTTCTAGATACGCAGTATTTT CASSYQGAGVLDTQYF
TRBJ2-2 - TRBV6-1 TRBD2 TGTGCCAGCAGTGAAAGGGCGGGAGGGCCCGTCGGGGAGCTGTTTTTT CASSERAGGPVGELFF
TRBJ2-7 - TRBV28 - TGTGCCAGCAGCCCCGCTCGGCTAGCAGGAACCTACGAGCAGTACTTC CASSPARLAGTYEQYF
TRBJ1-1 once TRBV28 TRBD1 TGTGCCAGCAGTTTATGGACAGGGGAGGACACTGAAGCTTTCTTT CASSLWTGEDTEAFF
TRBJ1-2 once TRBV29-1 TRBD1 TGCAGCGTTGACAGGGGGCACACCTTC CSVDRGHTF
TRBJ2-1 - TRBV12-5 TRBD2 TGTGCTAGTGGTTTGGTTTTAGCGGGGGGTACCTACAATGAGCAGTTCTTC CASGLVLAGGTYNEQFF
TRBJ2-5 - TRBV28 - TGTGCCAGCAGTCCAGCCCGAGGCCTGGGAGAGACCCAGTACTTC CASSPARGLGETQYF
TRBJ2-3 - TRBV7-2 TRBD2 TGTGCCAGCAGCTTAGTGAGCGGGGGGACCGATGCGCAGTATTTT CASSLVSGGTDAQYF
TRBJ2-5 once TRBV28 - TGTGCCAGCACTACAGGGGGGGCCCGAGAGACCCAGTACTTC CASTTGGARETQYF
TRBJ2-1 - TRBV11-3 TRBD2 TGTGCCAGCAGCAAAGGACTAGCGGGGAACAATGAGCAGTTCTTC CASSKGLAGNNEQFF
TRBJ2-5 - TRBV11-2 TRBD2 TGTGCCAGCAGCTTAAGGGCTAGCGGGCGTTACCAAGAGACCCAGTACTTC CASSLRASGRYQETQYF
TRBJ2-1 few TRBV28 TRBD1 TGTGCCAGCAGCCGCGACAGGGGTGCTGCAAATGAGCAGTTCTTC CASSRDRGAANEQFF
TRBJ1-5 - TRBV19 TRBD1 TGTGCCAGTAGTAGTGGGACAGTGTTTAATCAGCCCCAGCATTTT CASSSGTVFNQPQHF
TRBJ1-4 - TRBV4-1 - TGCGCCAGCAGCCAAGCGGGCAGGGTAGGGGAAAAACTGTTTTTT CASSQAGRVGEKLFF
TRBJ2-7 - TRBV29-1 TRBD2 TGCAGCGTTAAATCATTGCTAGCGGGCGAGCAGTACTTC CSVKSLLAGEQYF
TRBJ1-5 - TRBV7-9 - TGTGCCAGCAGCTTAGATCTTCAGCCCCAGCATTTT CASSLDLQPQHF
TRBJ2-2 - TRBV19 - TGTGCCAGTAAACCCCGGGTTTACCTGGGCACCGGGGAGCTGTTTTTT CASKPRVYLGTGELFF
TRBJ2-1 once TRBV7-2 TRBD2 TGTGCCAGCAGCTTAAGTTCTAGCGGGACCTACAATGAGCAGTTCTTC CASSLSSSGTYNEQFF
TRBJ2-5 - TRBV5-4 TRBD2 TGTGCCAGCAGCCGTCTAGCGGGGGGGTCGTACCAAGAGACCCAGTACTTC CASSRLAGGSYQETQYF
TRBJ2-3 - TRBV27 - TGTGCCAGCAGACAGGCCACTAGCACAGATACGCAGTATTTT CASRQATSTDTQYF
TRBJ1-4 - TRBV5-1 TRBD1 TGCGCCAGCAGCCGGACAGGGGTCGGTGAAAAACTGTTTTTT CASSRTGVGEKLFF
TRBJ1-2 - TRBV5-1 TRBD1 TGCGCCAGCAGCTTGACAGGGGGCGCCTATGGCTACACCTTC CASSLTGGAYGYTF
TRBJ2-3 - TRBV7-8 TRBD2 TGTGCCAGCAGCTTAGGCCCCGGGACTATTACAGATACGCAGTATTTT CASSLGPGTITDTQYF
TRBJ1-3 few TRBV4-1 TRBD1 TGCGCCAGCAGCGGTCACCGGGACAGAGGAAACACCATATATTTT CASSGHRDRGNTIYF
TRBJ1-5 - TRBV11-2 TRBD1 TGTGCCAGCAGCCGAGCAGGGGGCGGGCAGCCCCAGCATTTT CASSRAGGGQPQHF
TRBJ2-2 - TRBV28 TRBD1 TGTGCCAGCAGTTCCCCCGGGACAGAAGGCACCGGGGAGCTGTTTTTT CASSSPGTEGTGELFF
TRBJ1-2 - TRBV21-1 - TGTGCCAGCAGCAAAGTCTCAGGCAGGGGGTCCGATGGCTACACCTTC CASSKVSGRGSDGYTF
TRBJ2-5 - TRBV7-8 TRBD1 TGTGCCAGCAGCTTAGTGGGCAGGGGGTTAGAGACCCAGTACTTC CASSLVGRGLETQYF
TRBJ2-7 - TRBV11-2 - TGTGCCAGCAGCTTACAAGGGGCGAACCCCTACGAGCAGTACTTC CASSLQGANPYEQYF
TRBJ2-7 - TRBV5-1 - TGCGCCAGCAGCTTGTTGCAGGGGCGCACGGAGCAGTACTTC CASSLLQGRTEQYF
TRBJ1-2 - TRBV7-9 TRBD1 TGTGCCAGCTTCTCGGGACAGGGGGCTGATGGCTACACCTTC CASFSGQGADGYTF
TRBJ2-3 - TRBV30 - TGTGCCTGGAAAGGACTGGGGAGAGCAGATACGCAGTATTTT CAWKGLGRADTQYF
TRBJ2-7 - TRBV5-6 TRBD2 TGTGCCAGCAGCCTAGGGAATCCGGCGGCGGGGGTCTACGAGCAGTACTTC CASSLGNPAAGVYEQYF
TRBJ2-1 - TRBV19 TRBD2 TGTGCCAGTAGTATTAGCGGGGGGGCCTTGGGTGAGCAGTTCTTC CASSISGGALGEQFF
TRBJ2-5 - TRBV15 - TGTGCCACCAGCAGAGATTCGGTGCTCCTTAGCGAAGAGACCCAGTACTTC CATSRDSVLLSEETQYF
TRBJ2-1 - TRBV5-6 TRBD2 TGTGCCAGCAGCTTGGAGGGGACTAGCAATGAGCAGTTCTTC CASSLEGTSNEQFF
TRBJ1-5 - TRBV7-8 TRBD1 TGTGCCAGCAGCTTTAGTTCGACAGGGGGCCGGGGTCAGCCCCAGCATTTT CASSFSSTGGRGQPQHF
TRBJ2-3 - TRBV5-4 TRBD2 TGTGCCAGCAGCCTGGGGACTAGCGGTGGAGATACGCAGTATTTT CASSLGTSGGDTQYF
TRBJ2-7 - TRBV18 TRBD2 TGTGCCAGCTCATCATTAAGACTAGCGGGAGGTCTCTCCTACGAGCAGTACTTC CASSSLRLAGGLSYEQYF